This T cell receptor (beta chain) was sequenced in a study of low-dose radiotherapy and immunotherapy resistance in tumors. Priming of first-strand cDNA relied on TRAV- and TRBV-specific primers (covering alpha and beta chains). Using a constant-region primer together with a V-primer adapter, TCRs were subjected to roughly 20 PCR cycles of amplification. Isolated mRNA underwent amplification via in vitro transcription. In TCRdb, the reads were re-called with MiXCR into one record per CDR3 protein. This sample has roughly 36,000 distinct CDR3 sequences, with around a third found just once. This clonotype has ten or more counts. This CDR3 contains 14 residues. Germline CDR1 reads SQVTM; CDR2 reads ANQGSEA. V lost 4 bases, J lost 1 base, and 10 bases lay in between. Time point denoted: before trial treatment. Donors were administered nivolumab, ipilimumab, aspirin and low-dose cyclophosphamide, together with low-dose radiotherapy.

The sample in question was PBMCs, obtained before treatment. The receptor comes from a male donor with gallbladder cancer. The chain uses TRBV29-1 and TRBJ2-2, with D possibly being TRBD1 (5 bases). CDR3 region: CSVVGQGNTGELFF. Here the CDR3 DNA reads TGCAGCGTTGTAGGGCAGGGGAACACCGGGGAGCTGTTTTTT.